This T cell receptor beta chain comes out of a study of monozygotic twins with inflammatory bowel disease. TCRdb re-called the 5' RACE reads; every CDR3 protein appears as one record, without DNA. The repertoire table contains 200,000 to 250,000 distinct CDR3 sequences. The CDR3 has 13 residues. Germline V gene data show CDR1 as MNHEY and CDR2 as SVGAGI. The sample consisted of blood. V gene TRBV6-5 combines with J gene TRBJ2-7; without DNA, the TCRdb call of TRBD2 cannot be checked. The receptor's source is a human donor with ulcerative colitis or Crohn's disease, or a healthy co-twin of an affected twin (not recorded which). This chain's CDR3 is CASHALAGNLQHF.